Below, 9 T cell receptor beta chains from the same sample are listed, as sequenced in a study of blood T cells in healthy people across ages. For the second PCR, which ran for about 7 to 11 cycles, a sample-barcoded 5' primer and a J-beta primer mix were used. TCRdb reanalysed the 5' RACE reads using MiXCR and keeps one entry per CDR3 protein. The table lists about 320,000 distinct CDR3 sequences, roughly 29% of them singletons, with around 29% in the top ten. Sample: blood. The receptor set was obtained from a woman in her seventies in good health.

CDR3 DNA: TGTGCCAGCAGTCCAAGGGAAAAACTGTTTTTT. Protein: CASSPREKLFF. V usage is TRBV28 and J usage is TRBJ1-4; unclear D gene. CDR1 is MDHEN and CDR2 is SYDVKM in the germline V gene. The V and J ends lost 5 bases and 8 bases respectively, with 6 bases between them. CDR3 size: 11 residues.

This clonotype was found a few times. The DNA for the CDR3 is TGCAGTGCTAGAGATCGGAGGCCCTACGAGCAGTACTTC. This codes for CSARDRRPYEQYF. V and J are TRBV20-1 and TRBJ2-7, with a weak D call TRBD2 (5 bases). Germline V gene lookup returns CDR1 DFQATT and CDR2 SNEGSKA (reference sequence). CDR3 size: 13 residues. V was cut by 0 bases and J by 2 bases, with 8 bases left in between.

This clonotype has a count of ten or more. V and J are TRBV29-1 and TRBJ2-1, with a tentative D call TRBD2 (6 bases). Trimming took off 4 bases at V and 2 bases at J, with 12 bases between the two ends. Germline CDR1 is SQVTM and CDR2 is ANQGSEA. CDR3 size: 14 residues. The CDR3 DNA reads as TGCAGCGTTGGGCGGGGAGTCGCCTACAATGAGCAGTTCTTC. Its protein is CSVGRGVAYNEQFF.

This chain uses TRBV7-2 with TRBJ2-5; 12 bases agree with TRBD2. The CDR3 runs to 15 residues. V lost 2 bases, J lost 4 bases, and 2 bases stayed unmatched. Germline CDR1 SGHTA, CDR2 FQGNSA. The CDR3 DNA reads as TGTGCCAGCAGCTTAACTAGCGGGAGGCTAGAGACCCAGTACTTC. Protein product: CASSLTSGRLETQYF. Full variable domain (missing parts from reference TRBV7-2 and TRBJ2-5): GAGVSQSPSNKVTEKGKDVELRCDPISGHTALYWYRQSLGQGLEFLIYFQGNSAPDKSGLPSDRFSAERTGGSVSTLTIQRTQQEDSAVYLCASSLTSGRLETQYFGPGTRLLVL.

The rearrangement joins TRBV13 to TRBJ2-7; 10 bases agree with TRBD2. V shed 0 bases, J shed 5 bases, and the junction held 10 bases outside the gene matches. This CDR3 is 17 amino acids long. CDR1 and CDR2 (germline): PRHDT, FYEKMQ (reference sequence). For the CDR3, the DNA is TGTGCCAGCAGCTTAGGCCGATTCAGCGGGAGGGCCGACGAGCAGTACTTC. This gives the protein CASSLGRFSGRADEQYF.

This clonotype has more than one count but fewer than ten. The CDR3 protein is CASSWDRAFSGVTDTQYF. The CDR3 DNA reads as TGTGCCAGCAGCTGGGACAGGGCCTTCAGCGGGGTCACAGATACGCAGTATTTT. The chain links TRBV5-6 to TRBJ2-3, with 9 bases fitting TRBD1. V gave up 3 bases and J gave up 2 bases; unmatched junction bases: 13. The CDR3 sequence is 18 residues long. CDR1 and CDR2 (germline): SGHDT, YYEEEE.

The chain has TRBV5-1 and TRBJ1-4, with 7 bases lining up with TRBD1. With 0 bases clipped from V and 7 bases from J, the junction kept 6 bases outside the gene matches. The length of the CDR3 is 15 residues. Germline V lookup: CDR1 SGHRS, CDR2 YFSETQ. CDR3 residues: CASSLDAGGGEKLFF. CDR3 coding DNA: TGCGCCAGCAGCTTGGATGCAGGGGGAGGTGAAAAACTGTTTTTT. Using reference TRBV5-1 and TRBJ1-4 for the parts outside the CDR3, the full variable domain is KAGVTQTPRYLIKTRGQQVTLSCSPISGHRSVSWYQQTPGQGLQFLFEYFSETQRNKGNFPGRFSGRQFSNSRSEMNVSTLELGDSALYLCASSLDAGGGEKLFFGSGTQLSVL.

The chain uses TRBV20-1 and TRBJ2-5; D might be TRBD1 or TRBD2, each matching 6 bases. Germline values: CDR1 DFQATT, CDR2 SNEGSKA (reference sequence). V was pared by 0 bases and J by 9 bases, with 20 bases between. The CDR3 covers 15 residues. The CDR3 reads CSARDREGTRGAQYF. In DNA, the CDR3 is TGCAGTGCTAGAGATCGCGAAGGGACGAGGGGGGCCCAGTACTTC.

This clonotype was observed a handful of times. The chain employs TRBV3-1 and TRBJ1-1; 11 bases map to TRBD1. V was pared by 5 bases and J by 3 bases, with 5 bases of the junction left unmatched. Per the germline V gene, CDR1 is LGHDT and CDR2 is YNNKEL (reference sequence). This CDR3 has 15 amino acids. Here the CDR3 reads CASSDRDRGYTEAFF. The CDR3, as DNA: TGTGCCAGCAGCGACAGGGACAGGGGGTACACTGAAGCTTTCTTT.